This entry lists 3 T cell receptor beta chains sequenced from one sample in a study of beta chain features in type 1 diabetes. Expressed TCRB transcripts were sequenced, since all the RNA that had been isolated was reverse transcribed. Clones were read by immunoSEQ multiplex PCR, and TCRdb kept only the in-frame ones, dropping some. The table lists a few hundred thousand clones, 11% of them singletons. The sample consisted of central memory CD4+ T cells from blood. Receptors were obtained from a man between 18 and 29 years old in good health.

V gene TRBV11-2 combines with J gene TRBJ2-5, with D maybe TRBD2 (5 bases). V was pared by 1 base and J by 5 bases, with 11 bases between. CDR3 size: 14 residues. CDR1 and CDR2 (germline): SGHAT, FQNNGV. Here the CDR3 reads CASSLVTRQETQYF. The DNA of the CDR3 is TGTGCCAGCAGCTTAGTCACTAGGCAGGAGACCCAGTACTTC.

V and J are TRBV29-1 and TRBJ2-2, with 8 bases fitting TRBD2. There are 12 residues in the CDR3. Trimming removed 6 bases from V and 7 bases from J; junction bases left unmatched: 4. The germline CDR1 and CDR2 sequences are SQVTM and ANQGSEA. In DNA, the CDR3 is TGCAGCGTAGCGGGAGCTTTCGGGGAGCTGTTTTTT. Protein product: CSVAGAFGELFF.

This clone was picked up many times. The rearrangement joins TRBV7-3 to TRBJ2-7, with TRBD1 identical over 10 bases. V dropped 5 bases and J dropped 7; count of bases not matched to a gene: 14. The CDR3 has 16 amino acids. Germline CDR1 is SGHTA and CDR2 is FQGTGA. Here the CDR3 reads CASSPSRDRGTREQYF. CDR3 coding DNA: TGTGCCAGCAGCCCCTCCCGGGACAGGGGAACCAGGGAGCAGTACTTC.